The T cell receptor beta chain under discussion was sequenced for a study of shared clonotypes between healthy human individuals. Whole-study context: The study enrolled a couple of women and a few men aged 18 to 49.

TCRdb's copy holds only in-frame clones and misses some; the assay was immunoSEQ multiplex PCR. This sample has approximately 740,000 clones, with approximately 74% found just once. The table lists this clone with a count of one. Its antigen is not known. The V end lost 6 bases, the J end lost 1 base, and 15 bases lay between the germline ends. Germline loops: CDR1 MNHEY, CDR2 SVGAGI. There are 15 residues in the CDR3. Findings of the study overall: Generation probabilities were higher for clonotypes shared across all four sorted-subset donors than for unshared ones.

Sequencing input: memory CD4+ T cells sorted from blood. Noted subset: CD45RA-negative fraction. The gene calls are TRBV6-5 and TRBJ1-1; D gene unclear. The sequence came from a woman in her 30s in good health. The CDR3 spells CASSIVTAPNTEAFF. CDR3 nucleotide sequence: TGTGCCAGCAGCATCGTCACTGCGCCGAACACTGAAGCTTTCTTT.